These 19 T cell receptor beta chains originate from one sample sequenced in a study of shared clonotypes between healthy human individuals. Using immunoSEQ multiplex PCR, the repertoire was profiled, and TCRdb retains in-frame clones only, with some absent. Here the sample spans some 1 million clones, roughly 80% being singletons. The sequenced sample was memory CD4+ T cells sorted from blood. The subset is: CD45RA-negative fraction. The receptors here all came from a man between 18 and 29 years old in good health.

This clone has ten or more counts. J is TRBJ2-3 and V is TRBV7-8; TRBD1 agrees at 9 bases. Germline V gene sequence: CDR1 SGHVS, CDR2 FQNEAQ. Losses at the gene ends were 2 bases for V and 4 bases for J; bases not matched to a gene: 4. The CDR3 is 15 amino acids. The CDR3 DNA follows: TGTGCCAGCAGCTTAAACAGGGGGCCGTCAGATACGCAGTATTTT. Protein product: CASSLNRGPSDTQYF.

The chain links TRBV19 to TRBJ1-5; D is ambiguous. The CDR3 length is 15 residues. V lost 7 bases, J lost 3 bases, and 16 bases lay in between. Germline V gene lookup returns CDR1 LNHDA and CDR2 SQIVND (reference sequence). The CDR3 DNA reads as TGTGCCAGTAAAGCGACGGAGGTAGACAATCAGCCCCAGCATTTT. Translation: CASKATEVDNQPQHF. Drawing the rest from reference TRBV19 and TRBJ1-5, the complete variable domain is DGGITQSPKYLFRKEGQNVTLSCEQNLNHDAMYWYRQDPGQGLRLIYYSQIVNDFQKGDIAEGYSVSREKKESFPLTVTSAQKNPTAFYLCASKATEVDNQPQHFGDGTRLSIL.

The chain links TRBV30 to TRBJ2-1; 8 nucleotides agree with TRBD2. The germline CDR1 and CDR2 sequences are GTSNPN and SVGIG (reference sequence). J lost 7 bases, V lost 4 bases, and 9 bases had no gene match. The CDR3 sequence is 14 residues long. The CDR3 loop reads CAWNAGGLTNEQFF. In DNA, the CDR3 is TGTGCCTGGAACGCGGGGGGCCTAACTAATGAGCAGTTCTTC.

The chain employs TRBV5-1 and TRBJ2-5; D not resolved. The V gene's germline CDR1 is SGHRS and CDR2 YFSETQ. Trimming shortened V by 6 bases and J by 5 bases, and 14 bases separated the two germline ends. The CDR3 runs to 13 residues. This CDR3 reads CASKTLMGETQYF. As DNA, the CDR3 is TGCGCCAGCAAGACACTCATGGGGGAGACCCAGTACTTC.

Comment on this clone: This may be a read error: a much more frequent sequence differs by one nucleotide. The same CDR3 is also encoded by other DNA sequences in this sample. The J gene is TRBJ2-1, the V gene TRBV7-2; perhaps TRBD2 as D (7 bases). The CDR3 runs to 15 residues. The V end lost 0 bases, the J end lost 4 bases, and 10 bases lay between the germline ends. The germline CDR1 and CDR2 sequences are SGHTA and FQGNSA. Here the CDR3 DNA reads TGTGCCAGCAGCTTAGCGGGGGGGCCTTACAATGAGCAGTTCTTC. It specifies CASSLAGGPYNEQFF.

This chain connects TRBV5-5 to TRBJ1-2, with D possibly matching TRBD1 (5 bases). Per the germline V gene, CDR1 is SGHKS and CDR2 is YYEKEE (reference sequence). The ends were cut back, 2 bases at V and 6 bases at J, with 11 bases in the middle. The CDR3 has 13 residues. The CDR3: CASSFSGADGYTF. The DNA for the CDR3 is TGTGCCAGCAGCTTTTCTGGGGCGGATGGCTACACCTTC.

The V gene is TRBV7-2, the J gene TRBJ2-1; the D gene is possibly TRBD2 (6 bases). The CDR3 has 13 residues. Deletions cut 7 bases from V and 6 bases from J, with 13 bases between. The germline V gene encodes CDR1 SGHTA and CDR2 FQGNSA. Here the CDR3 reads CASKDYKANEQFF. The CDR3 region has the DNA TGTGCCAGCAAGGACTATAAGGCCAATGAGCAGTTCTTC.

This clone was detected only a few times. V and J are TRBV30 and TRBJ1-6; D may be TRBD1 (5 bases). V lost 3 bases, J lost 8 bases, and 14 bases lay in between. The germline V gene encodes CDR1 GTSNPN and CDR2 SVGIG (reference sequence). CDR3 length equals 14 residues. The CDR3 spells CAWRIQGKDSPLHF. Written as DNA, the CDR3 is TGTGCCTGGAGGATCCAGGGTAAGGATTCACCCCTCCACTTT.

Comments on this clone: Other DNA sequences in the same sample also yield this CDR3. This chain uses TRBV18 with TRBJ2-7; 7 bases are shared with TRBD1. CDR3 length equals 13 residues. V lost 5 bases to trimming and J lost 2 bases; unmatched junction nucleotides: 3. Germline V gives CDR1 KGHSH, CDR2 LQKENI. The CDR3 spells CASSAGQAYEQYF. CDR3 coding DNA: TGTGCCAGCTCAGCCGGACAGGCCTACGAGCAGTACTTC.

The chain combines TRBV10-1 with TRBJ1-4; possible D gene TRBD1, 6 bases. Germline CDR1 WNHNN, CDR2 SYGVQD (reference sequence). The V and J ends lost 6 bases and 11 bases respectively, with 19 bases between them. This CDR3 is built from 14 residues. The CDR3 DNA reads as TGCGCCAGCAGACCCAACAGGGAGAGCGGGAAACTGTTTTTT. Amino acid sequence: CASRPNRESGKLFF.

The chain recombines TRBV29-1 with TRBJ2-3, with TRBD1 as a possible D gene (7 bases). The CDR3 is 12 residues long. Trimming left V 7 bases short and J 4 bases short, with 12 bases between. The germline V gene has CDR1 SQVTM and CDR2 ANQGSEA. The CDR3 sequence: CSGGTEADTQYF. DNA of the CDR3: TGCAGCGGCGGGACAGAGGCAGATACGCAGTATTTT.

The chain couples TRBV28 to TRBJ2-1, with TRBD2 matching over 10 bases. Germline CDR1 and CDR2: MDHEN and SYDVKM. The trim removed 6 bases at V and 8 bases at J, leaving 10 bases unmatched. This CDR3 spans 15 amino acids. The CDR3 protein is CASSRPGTSDHEQFF. CDR3 sequence (DNA): TGTGCCAGCAGCCGCCCCGGGACTAGCGACCATGAGCAGTTCTTC.

Written as DNA, the CDR3 is TGCGCCAGCAGCTCACGGACTGCCTTGGACGAGCAGTACTTC. It translates to CASSSRTALDEQYF. This rearrangement joins TRBV5-1 to TRBJ2-7, with D possibly TRBD2 on 5 matching bases. The V end lost 3 bases, the J end lost 5 bases, and 15 bases lay between the germline ends. This CDR3 has 14 amino acids. CDR1 is SGHRS, CDR2 YFSETQ, per germline.

The chain is built from TRBV5-1 and TRBJ1-2; perhaps TRBD1 as D (6 bases). V lost 3 bases, J lost 5 bases, and 14 bases lay in between. Germline V gene sequence: CDR1 SGHRS, CDR2 YFSETQ. The CDR3 is 14 residues long. In DNA, the CDR3 is TGCGCCAGCAGCTCGGACAGTATGGGGTATGGCTACACCTTC. Its protein product is CASSSDSMGYGYTF.

This clone turned up a few times. This rearrangement joins TRBV5-4 to TRBJ1-2, with 7 nucleotides matching TRBD1. Germline CDR1 and CDR2: SGHNT and YYREEE (reference sequence). This CDR3 spans 13 amino acids. V trimming: 0 bases; J trimming: 7 bases; junction bases outside the gene matches: 3. Here the CDR3 reads CASSLDRTGGYTF. DNA of the CDR3: TGTGCCAGCAGCTTGGATCGGACAGGTGGCTACACCTTC.

The chain couples TRBV5-1 to TRBJ2-3; a possible D gene is TRBD2 (5 bases). There are 11 residues in the CDR3. The germline gives CDR1 SGHRS, CDR2 YFSETQ. V lost 8 bases and J lost 9, with 13 bases in between. The CDR3 loop reads CASTRDVTQYF. Here the CDR3 DNA reads TGCGCCAGTACCCGGGATGTAACGCAGTATTTT. Drawing the rest from reference TRBV5-1 and TRBJ2-3, the complete variable domain is KAGVTQTPRYLIKTRGQQVTLSCSPISGHRSVSWYQQTPGQGLQFLFEYFSETQRNKGNFPGRFSGRQFSNSRSEMNVSTLELGDSALYLCASTRDVTQYFGPGTRLTVL.

The chain recombines TRBV5-5 with TRBJ2-7; tentatively, D is TRBD2 (6 bases). Germline V gene data show CDR1 as SGHKS and CDR2 as YYEKEE (reference sequence). V was shortened by 0 bases and J by 6 bases, with 22 bases between the two germline ends. CDR3 length equals 17 residues. The CDR3, as DNA: TGTGCCAGCAGCTTGGGCCCGAACCCGGGACTTTCTCCCGAGCAGTACTTC. As protein: CASSLGPNPGLSPEQYF. Complete variable domain (other parts from reference TRBV5-5 and TRBJ2-7): DAGVTQSPTHLIKTRGQQVTLRCSPISGHKSVSWYQQVLGQGPQFIFQYYEKEERGRGNFPDRFSARQFPNYSSELNVNALLLGDSALYLCASSLGPNPGLSPEQYFGPGTRLTVT.

The chain links TRBV5-4 to TRBJ1-1; D gene unclear. CDR3 length: 13 residues. V lost 4 bases and J lost 7, with 14 bases in between. Germline V gene lookup returns CDR1 SGHNT and CDR2 YYREEE (reference sequence). For the CDR3, the DNA is TGTGCCAGCAGCCGTCGGCCCGAGCGTGAAGCTTTCTTT. As protein: CASSRRPEREAFF.

The chain links TRBV5-6 to TRBJ1-1; no firm D call. CDR3 length: 14 residues. Trimming shortened V by 2 bases and J by 7 bases, and 15 bases separated the two germline ends. Looked up from germline, CDR1 is SGHDT and CDR2 is YYEEEE. The CDR3 sequence is CASSLLYSSSEAFF. The CDR3 coding sequence is TGTGCCAGCAGCTTACTTTACAGCTCCAGTGAAGCTTTCTTT. Based on the CDR3 plus reference TRBV5-6 and TRBJ1-1, the full variable domain is DAGVTQSPTHLIKTRGQQVTLRCSPKSGHDTVSWYQQALGQGPQFIFQYYEEEERQRGNFPDRFSGHQFPNYSSELNVNALLLGDSALYLCASSLLYSSSEAFFGQGTRLTVV.